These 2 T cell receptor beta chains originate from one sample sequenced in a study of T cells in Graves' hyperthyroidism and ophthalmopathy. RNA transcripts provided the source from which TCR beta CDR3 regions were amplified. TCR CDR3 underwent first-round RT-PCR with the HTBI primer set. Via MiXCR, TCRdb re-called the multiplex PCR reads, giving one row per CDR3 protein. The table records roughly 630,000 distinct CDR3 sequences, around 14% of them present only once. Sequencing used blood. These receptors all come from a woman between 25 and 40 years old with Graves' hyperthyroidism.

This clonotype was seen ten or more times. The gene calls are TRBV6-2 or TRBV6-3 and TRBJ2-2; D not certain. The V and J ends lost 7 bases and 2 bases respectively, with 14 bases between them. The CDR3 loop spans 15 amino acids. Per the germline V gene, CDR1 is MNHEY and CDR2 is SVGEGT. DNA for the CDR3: TGTGCCAGCACCGACCGTCTTCTTAACACCGGGGAGCTGTTTTTT. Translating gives CASTDRLLNTGELFF.

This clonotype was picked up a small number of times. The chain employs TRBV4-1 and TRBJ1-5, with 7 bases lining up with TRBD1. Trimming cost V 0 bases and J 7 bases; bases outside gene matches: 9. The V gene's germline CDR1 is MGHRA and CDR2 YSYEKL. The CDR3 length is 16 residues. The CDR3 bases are TGCGCCAGCAGCCAAGATATAGACAGGGTTGACCAGCCCCAGCATTTT. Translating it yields CASSQDIDRVDQPQHF.